The clone carrying this T cell receptor (beta chain) showed up just once. This sample stems from a study of technical replicates of blood from a handful of donors. Germline trimming cut 4 bases from V and 2 bases from J; bases unmatched to any gene: 8. The CDR3 sequence is 16 residues long. CDR1 is SGHDT, CDR2 YYEEEE, per germline. TCRdb keeps only in-frame clones here, not all; method: immunoSEQ multiplex PCR. This table holds some 79,000 clones, about nine tenths found once. The source material was T cells isolated from PBMCs. The clonotype comes from a human donor in good health. Some clones in this sample may be carry-over from other donors' samples. The chain couples TRBV5-6 to TRBJ2-3; TRBD1 matches at 9 bases. CDR3 nucleotide sequence: TGTGCCAGCAGCCGAGAGACAGGGGGGGACACAGATACGCAGTATTTT. This gives the protein CASSRETGGDTDTQYF. Complete variable domain (other parts from reference TRBV5-6 and TRBJ2-3): DAGVTQSPTHLIKTRGQQVTLRCSPKSGHDTVSWYQQALGQGPQFIFQYYEEEERQRGNFPDRFSGHQFPNYSSELNVNALLLGDSALYLCASSRETGGDTDTQYFGPGTRLTVL.